This T cell receptor beta chain was found in a study of T cell repertoires in ileal Crohn's disease. CDR3 size: 14 residues. V was pared by 4 bases and J by 6 bases, with 15 bases between. Germline CDR1 reads MNHNY; CDR2 reads SVGAGI (reference sequence). Produced via immunoSEQ multiplex PCR; TCRdb's table is partial and in-frame only. The sample shows about 9,600 clones, 76% of them seen only once. Input material: ileal tissue. The sequence derives from an adult with Crohn's disease. The rearrangement links TRBV6-6 to TRBJ1-1; D not certain. CDR3: CASSSESLRSEAFF. The CDR3 coding sequence is TGTGCCAGCAGTTCGGAGTCCCTTAGGTCTGAAGCTTTCTTT.